A single count supports the clone carrying this TCR beta chain. This sample was taken from a study of blood T cell repertoires in COVID-19. On the study more broadly: PBMCs, B-cell-depleted T cells, or T cells provided the cDNA or gDNA that made up the material.

Germline lookup yields CDR1 SGHVS and CDR2 FQNEAQ. This CDR3 is built from 14 residues. The ends were cut back, 0 bases at V and 2 bases at J, with 8 bases in the middle. In the source study's methods: From reference gene primer amplification, estimates of nucleated cell counts were derived. Sequencing was performed with immunoSEQ multiplex PCR; in TCRdb, only in-frame clones are kept and a portion is missing. Clone size and the V and J calls come from that table; the DNA yielded D and trimming. The table lists about 250,000 clones, 86% of them singletons. The TCR comes from a woman aged 60 to 75 who had recovered from COVID-19. The chain couples TRBV7-8 to TRBJ2-7; D is perhaps TRBD1 (6 bases). Material: peripheral blood. CDR3 bases: TGTGCCAGCAGCTTAGCCACAGGGCCCTACGAGCAGTACTTC. It specifies CASSLATGPYEQYF.